This record covers a single TCR beta chain. This specimen comes from a study of T cells in narcolepsy. Clones were sequenced by immunoSEQ multiplex PCR, and TCRdb holds only the in-frame ones, with some missing. The sample gives tens of thousands of clones, about 89% of which show up once; more than 0.75% is in the top ten. CDR3 length: 15 residues. V was clipped by 1 base and J by 1 base, with 12 bases between them. CDR1 SGHKS and CDR2 YYEKEE come from the germline V gene (reference sequence). The sample consisted of memory (CD45RA-) CD4+ T cells from blood. The sequence was collected from a human donor in good health. The genes are TRBV5-5 and TRBJ2-7, with a weak D call TRBD1 (5 bases). The CDR3 region has the DNA TGTGCCAGCAGCTTGTCAGGGCCTGGGTCCTACGAGCAGTACTTC. Protein sequence: CASSLSGPGSYEQYF.